The clone carrying this TCR beta chain was detected only once. Its cognate antigen is unknown. The sample comes from a study of blood T cell dynamics during melanoma immunotherapy. Study in general: Standard first-line treatment here was pembrolizumab or nivolumab plus ipilimumab in metastatic melanoma.

The time point here: week 3, after first cycle of checkpoint inhibitor. Disease control meant complete response, partial response or stable disease at 12 weeks. Patients had no prior systemic cancer treatment, immunosuppressants or other active cancers. Sequencing used immunoSEQ multiplex PCR; TCRdb keeps in-frame clones, though not all of them. The data contain about 11,000 clones, around nine tenths of them singletons. The CDR3 covers 15 residues. V trimming: 3 bases; J trimming: 4 bases; junction bases outside the gene matches: 4. Germline V CDR1 and CDR2: LNHDA, SQIVND (reference sequence). Overall study results and limits: At W3, later disease-control patients showed bifurcated PBMC repertoire changes, unlike progressors.

The source material was blood, sampled from a patient treated with checkpoint blockade. This chain links TRBV19 with TRBJ2-1; 9 bases match TRBD2. This TCR derives from a human donor with melanoma. This CDR3 reads CASSILAGHYNEQFF. The CDR3 nucleotides are TGTGCCAGTAGTATTCTAGCGGGACATTACAATGAGCAGTTCTTC.